The text below deals with one TCR beta chain. This specimen belongs to a study of T cells in Graves' hyperthyroidism and ophthalmopathy. RNA transcripts provided the source from which TCR beta CDR3 regions were amplified. TCR CDR3 underwent first-round RT-PCR with the HTBI primer set. TCRdb recomputed calls from the multiplex PCR reads with MiXCR, one row per CDR3 protein. The table lists about 34,000 distinct CDR3 sequences, under 65% of them singletons. Sequenced input: blood. This TCR was sampled from a woman between 40 and 50 years old with Graves' ophthalmopathy.

The CDR3 is CSTKRDPLNNEQFF. In DNA, the CDR3 is TGCAGCACGAAGCGGGACCCACTTAACAATGAGCAGTTCTTC. The J gene is TRBJ2-1, the V gene TRBV29-1; 7 bases map to TRBD2. J was trimmed by 5 bases and V by 8 bases; bases with no gene match: 12. The CDR3 runs 14 residues. Germline V gene data show CDR1 as SQVTM and CDR2 as ANQGSEA.